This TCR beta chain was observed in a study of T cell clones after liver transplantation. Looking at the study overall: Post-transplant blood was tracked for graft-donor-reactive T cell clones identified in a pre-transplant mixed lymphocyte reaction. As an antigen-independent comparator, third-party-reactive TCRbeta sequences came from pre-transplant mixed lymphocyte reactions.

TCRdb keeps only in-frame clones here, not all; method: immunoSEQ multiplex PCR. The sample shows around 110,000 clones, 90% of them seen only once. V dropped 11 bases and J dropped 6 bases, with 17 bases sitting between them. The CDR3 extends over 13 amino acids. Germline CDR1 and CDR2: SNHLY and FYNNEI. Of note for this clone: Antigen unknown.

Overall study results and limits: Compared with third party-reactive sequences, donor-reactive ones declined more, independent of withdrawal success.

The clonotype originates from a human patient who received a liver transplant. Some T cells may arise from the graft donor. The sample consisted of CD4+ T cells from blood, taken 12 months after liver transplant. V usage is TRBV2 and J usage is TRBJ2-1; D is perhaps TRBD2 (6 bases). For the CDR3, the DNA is TGTGCCCTTTCACGGGAGCCGGGCAATGAGCAGTTCTTC. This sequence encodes CALSREPGNEQFF.